Below, 17 T cell receptor beta chains from the same sample are listed, as sequenced in a study of blood T cell repertoires in COVID-19. Here immunoSEQ multiplex PCR was the method, and the copy in TCRdb shows in-frame clones only, minus some. The sample holds 160,000 or so clones, 78% seen once. Sample: peripheral blood. The receptors shown here come from a woman older than 75 with acute or convalescent COVID-19.

This clone has a handful of counts. The CDR3, as DNA: TGTGTCGGAGGAGACAGCCGGGGGAGCAATCAGCCCCAGCATTTT. This codes for CVGGDSRGSNQPQHF. The chain couples TRBV6-4 to TRBJ1-5; D is possibly TRBD1 (5 bases). The CDR3 has 15 residues. Looked up from germline, CDR1 is MRHNA and CDR2 is SNTAGT.

The chain employs TRBV5-4 and TRBJ2-1; no definite D call. CDR1 and CDR2 from the germline V gene are SGHNT and YYREEE (reference sequence). Trimming stripped 1 base from V and 4 bases from J, with 6 bases between. CDR3 length equals 13 residues. CDR3 bases: TGTGCCAGCAGCTTGCCAGTTTACAATGAGCAGTTCTTC. This gives the protein CASSLPVYNEQFF.

This chain links TRBV2 with TRBJ1-1; no firm D call. Germline-derived CDR1 and CDR2 are SNHLY and FYNNEI. V was shortened by 3 bases and J by 4 bases, with 15 bases between the two germline ends. The length of the CDR3 is 15 residues. The CDR3 reads CASSEGSPWVTEAFF. The CDR3 nucleotides read TGTGCCAGCAGTGAGGGCAGCCCTTGGGTCACTGAAGCTTTCTTT. Variable domain in full (rest from reference TRBV2 and TRBJ1-1): EPEVTQTPSHQVTQMGQEVILRCVPISNHLYFYWYRQILGQKVEFLVSFYNNEISEKSEIFDDQFSVERPDGSNFTLKIRSTKLEDSAMYFCASSEGSPWVTEAFFGQGTRLTVV.

The J gene is TRBJ2-7, the V gene TRBV2; D possibly corresponds to TRBD1 (7 bases). Germline V gene lookup returns CDR1 SNHLY and CDR2 FYNNEI. Deletions cut 6 bases from V and 3 bases from J, with 21 bases between. The length of the CDR3 is 16 residues. The CDR3 spells CASRAGIMTGYYEQYF. Written as DNA, the CDR3 is TGTGCCAGCAGGGCGGGGATTATGACAGGGTACTACGAGCAGTACTTC. The full variable domain, completed using reference TRBV2 and TRBJ2-7, is EPEVTQTPSHQVTQMGQEVILRCVPISNHLYFYWYRQILGQKVEFLVSFYNNEISEKSEIFDDQFSVERPDGSNFTLKIRSTKLEDSAMYFCASRAGIMTGYYEQYFGPGTRLTVT.

The chain recombines TRBV6-1 with TRBJ1-2; D ambiguous. Germline V gene sequence: CDR1 MNHNS, CDR2 SASEGT. The CDR3 runs to 14 residues. V lost 2 bases and J lost 0, with 7 bases in between. The DNA for the CDR3 is TGTGCCAGCAGTGAACGAGGAGCTAACTATGGCTACACCTTC. Translated: CASSERGANYGYTF.

The chain has TRBV11-3 and TRBJ1-5; 8 bases line up with TRBD1. Germline CDR1 is SGHNT and CDR2 is YENEEA. This CDR3 contains 19 residues. The junction had 19 bases not matched to a gene; V was cut back by 5 bases and J by 4 bases. CDR3 DNA sequence: TGTGCCAGCAGCCTTGTACGGGACAGGCTCCCAAAGAGGAATCAGCCCCAGCATTTT. It translates to CASSLVRDRLPKRNQPQHF.

The rearrangement uses TRBV28 and TRBJ2-2, with TRBD1 matching over 9 bases. Losses at the gene ends were 2 bases for V and 5 bases for J; bases not matched to a gene: 3. Germline V lookup: CDR1 MDHEN, CDR2 SYDVKM. CDR3 length: 15 amino acids. The CDR3 loop reads CASSLGGTGTGELFF. The CDR3 DNA reads TGTGCCAGCAGTTTAGGCGGGACAGGGACCGGGGAGCTGTTTTTT.

This chain connects TRBV7-9 to TRBJ2-1; 7 bases line up with TRBD2. This CDR3 contains 18 residues. CDR1 is SEHNR and CDR2 is FQNEAQ in the germline V gene (reference sequence). The CDR3: CAVDRALASRISYNEQFF. The CDR3, as DNA: TGTGCTGTGGACCGAGCACTAGCGTCCCGGATCTCCTACAATGAGCAGTTCTTC.

Remarks on this clone: Other DNA sequences of this sample code for an identical CDR3. The chain links TRBV5-1 to TRBJ2-7; 8 positions match TRBD1. Germline V gene lookup returns CDR1 SGHRS and CDR2 YFSETQ. The trim removed 4 bases at V and 1 base at J, leaving 4 bases unmatched. This CDR3 region has 14 residues. CDR3 amino acids: CASSGQGLSYEQYF. CDR3 coding DNA: TGCGCCAGCAGCGGACAGGGATTATCCTACGAGCAGTACTTC.

V and J are TRBV5-4 and TRBJ2-1; 9 nucleotides line up with TRBD2. From germline, CDR1 is SGHNT and CDR2 YYREEE (reference sequence). J was trimmed by 6 bases and V by 5 bases; bases with no gene match: 9. This CDR3 region has 15 residues. The CDR3, as DNA: TGTGCCAGCAGGCCGCGGGGGGGCCTCGGCAATGAGCAGTTCTTC. It translates to CASRPRGGLGNEQFF.

This clone was seen a few times. V usage is TRBV6-1 and J usage is TRBJ1-1; D is possibly TRBD1 (6 bases). The CDR3 has 18 residues. Deletions cut 0 bases from V and 2 bases from J, with 19 bases between. Germline CDR1 reads MNHNS; CDR2 reads SASEGT. CDR3 sequence reads: CASSEALLPGHRNTEAFF. The CDR3 bases are TGTGCCAGCAGTGAAGCGCTATTACCGGGACACCGCAACACTGAAGCTTTCTTT.

The V call is TRBV2, the J call TRBJ1-5; 10 nucleotides agree with TRBD1. The CDR3 consists of 15 residues. After removal of 7 bases from V and 2 bases from J, the junction contained 5 bases not matched to a gene. Germline loops: CDR1 SNHLY, CDR2 FYNNEI. CDR3 loop: CASMRDRGGNQPQHF. In DNA form, the CDR3 reads TGTGCCAGCATGAGGGACAGGGGCGGCAATCAGCCCCAGCATTTT.

Comments on this clone: Other DNA sequences in the sample encode the same CDR3. This chain joins TRBV5-1 and TRBJ1-1, with D possibly TRBD1 on 6 matching bases. The germline V gene encodes CDR1 SGHRS and CDR2 YFSETQ. The CDR3 extends over 14 amino acids. Trimming removed 3 bases from V and 0 bases from J, with 9 bases in between. CDR3 amino acids: CASSSTGLNTEAFF. DNA of the CDR3: TGCGCCAGCAGCTCTACAGGGTTGAACACTGAAGCTTTCTTT.

The chain recombines TRBV5-1 with TRBJ1-1; TRBD1 matches at 9 bases. Germline values: CDR1 SGHRS, CDR2 YFSETQ. Trimming removed 4 bases from V and 1 base from J; junction bases left unmatched: 5. The CDR3 extends over 15 amino acids. CDR3 coding DNA: TGCGCCAGCAGCCGACAGGGACAGGGGAACACTGAAGCTTTCTTT. This translates into CASSRQGQGNTEAFF.

V is TRBV2 and J is TRBJ1-4; weak D call: TRBD1 (5 bases). This CDR3 comprises 14 residues. Deletions cut 8 bases from V and 2 bases from J, with 12 bases between. Germline V gene data show CDR1 as SNHLY and CDR2 as FYNNEI. CDR3 nucleotide sequence: TGTGCCAGCCTCGTCGGGGGGACTAATGAAAAACTGTTTTTT. The encoded protein is CASLVGGTNEKLFF.

The chain employs TRBV7-9 and TRBJ2-1, with TRBD2 matching over 8 bases. The CDR3 runs 17 residues. The V and J ends lost 5 bases and 0 bases, in that order; junction bases with no gene match: 9. Germline V gene data show CDR1 as SEHNR and CDR2 as FQNEAQ (reference sequence). This CDR3 reads CASSPAGAMSSYNEQFF. CDR3 sequence (DNA): TGTGCCAGCAGCCCAGCGGGGGCCATGAGCTCCTACAATGAGCAGTTCTTC. Together with reference TRBV7-9 and TRBJ2-1, the CDR3 gives the full variable domain: DTGVSQNPRHKITKRGQNVTFRCDPISEHNRLYWYRQTLGQGPEFLTYFQNEAQLEKSRLLSDRFSAERPKGSFSTLEIQRTEQGDSAMYLCASSPAGAMSSYNEQFFGPGTRLTVL.

The chain carries TRBV6-2 or TRBV6-3 and TRBJ1-5, with TRBD1 matching over 8 bases. J gave up 0 bases and V 6 bases, and 13 bases lay outside the gene matches. This CDR3 contains 18 residues. Germline V gene data show CDR1 as MNHEY and CDR2 as SVGEGT. The CDR3 nucleotides read TGTGCCAGCAGCCTCCGACAGGGGACCCTCTATAGCAATCAGCCCCAGCATTTT. This sequence encodes CASSLRQGTLYSNQPQHF.